These 17 T cell receptor beta chains were sequenced from one sample in a study of T-cell memory formation after mild COVID-19. TCRdb passed the 5' RACE reads through MiXCR, listing each CDR3 protein once. Found here are 300,000 to 350,000 distinct CDR3 sequences, 13% of them singletons; the top ten hold 20% to 25%. Sequencing used PBMCs or a T cell subset sorted from them (not recorded which). These receptors all stem from a man aged 18-30 years who had mild COVID-19 (a few samples of this study predate the infection). Cell type and time point are not known.

V usage is TRBV6-5 and J usage is TRBJ1-5, with 9 positions matching TRBD1. The V and J ends lost 5 bases and 7 bases, in that order; junction bases with no gene match: 6. Germline V lookup: CDR1 MNHEY, CDR2 SVGAGI. There are 14 residues in the CDR3. This CDR3 reads CASSMDRGGQPQHF. In DNA, the CDR3 is TGTGCCAGCAGTATGGACAGGGGCGGACAGCCCCAGCATTTT.

V is TRBV4-1 and J is TRBJ2-7; D perhaps matches TRBD1 (6 bases). Looked up from germline, CDR1 is MGHRA and CDR2 is YSYEKL. This CDR3 has 14 amino acids. Trimming removed 0 bases at V and 6 bases at J, with 12 bases between. Written as DNA, the CDR3 is TGCGCCAGCAGCCAAGAGGGCAGGGGATCCGAGCAGTACTTC. Translating gives CASSQEGRGSEQYF.

As DNA, the CDR3 is TGTGCCAGCAGTCCATCTTTTGGGGGGTCCACAGATACGCAGTATTTT. It codes for CASSPSFGGSTDTQYF. The chain couples TRBV6-5 to TRBJ2-3, with a possible D match to TRBD2 (6 bases). Trimming took off 5 bases at V and 2 bases at J, with 17 bases between the two ends. This CDR3 has 16 residues. Germline CDR1 is MNHEY and CDR2 is SVGAGI.

This clonotype appeared many times. This CDR3 is CASSLGTGGPDTQYF. The CDR3 DNA reads TGTGCCAGCAGCTTAGGGACAGGGGGCCCAGATACGCAGTATTTT. V gene TRBV7-2 combines with J gene TRBJ2-3, with TRBD1 identical over 11 bases. V lost 1 base, J lost 4 bases, and 1 base stayed unmatched. CDR1 is SGHTA, CDR2 FQGNSA, per germline. The CDR3 sequence is 15 residues long.

The chain has TRBV12-3 or TRBV12-4 and TRBJ2-1; 9 bases map to TRBD1. The junction had 8 bases not matched to a gene; V was cut back by 6 bases and J by 8 bases. CDR3 length equals 14 residues. The CDR3 sequence is CASSRDRASYEQFF. CDR3 sequence (DNA): TGTGCCAGCAGCCGGGACAGGGCCTCCTATGAGCAGTTCTTC.

This sequence joins TRBV7-2 and TRBJ1-5; perhaps TRBD1 as D (5 bases). CDR3 length equals 15 residues. Germline CDR1 is SGHTA and CDR2 is FQGNSA. With 1 base removed from V and 9 bases from J, the gap between germline ends came to 16 bases. CDR3 DNA sequence: TGTGCCAGCAGCTTAGTCGGCTGGGGGGAATGGCCCCAGCATTTT. Protein sequence: CASSLVGWGEWPQHF.

CDR3 in DNA: TGTGCCAGCAGCCACCGACAGGGTACGACTAATGAAAAACTGTTTTTT. Amino acids: CASSHRQGTTNEKLFF. The chain uses TRBV7-7 and TRBJ1-4; 7 bases line up with TRBD1. V trimming: 5 bases; J trimming: 2 bases; junction bases outside the gene matches: 8. Germline-derived CDR1 and CDR2 are SSHAT and FNYEAQ (reference sequence). The CDR3 contains 16 residues.

This clonotype was seen many times. The chain couples TRBV27 to TRBJ2-5, with D perhaps matching TRBD2 (6 bases). V shed 4 bases and J shed 2 bases, with 8 bases lying between them. Looked up from germline, CDR1 is MNHEY and CDR2 is SMNVEV (reference sequence). This CDR3 has 13 amino acids. CDR3 in amino acids: CASSSGVQETQYF. CDR3 DNA: TGTGCCAGCAGTTCGGGGGTTCAAGAGACCCAGTACTTC.

The chain is built from TRBV5-1 and TRBJ2-1, with no clear D. Trimming took 1 base from V and 0 from J, leaving 8 bases between them. The CDR3 is 15 amino acids. Germline loops: CDR1 SGHRS, CDR2 YFSETQ. The CDR3 sequence: CASSLLSRSYNEQFF. The CDR3 DNA reads TGCGCCAGCAGCTTGTTGAGCCGCTCCTACAATGAGCAGTTCTTC.

This clonotype has ten or more counts. Its ends do not fully match the called genes, so a read error is possible. V is TRBV11-2 and J is TRBJ2-1; no reliable D call. The CDR3 length is 11 residues. From germline, CDR1 is SGHAT and CDR2 FQNNGV. CDR3 coding DNA: TGTGCCAGCGCTTTCTACGATGAGCAGTTCTTC. Translating it yields CASAFYDEQFF.

The rearrangement joins TRBV7-2 to TRBJ1-1; the D gene is possibly TRBD1 (5 bases). V was pared by 5 bases and J by 4 bases, with 14 bases between. The CDR3 is made up of 14 amino acids. Germline lookup yields CDR1 SGHTA and CDR2 FQGNSA. CDR3 region: CASSNGAMSTEAFF. The CDR3 DNA reads as TGTGCCAGCAGCAACGGGGCCATGAGCACTGAAGCTTTCTTT.

This clonotype was observed a few times. This rearrangement joins TRBV12-3 or TRBV12-4 to TRBJ2-1; D may be TRBD1 (6 bases). Trimming took off 6 bases at V and 3 bases at J, with 9 bases between the two ends. The CDR3 length is 13 residues. CDR3 bases: TGTGCCAGCAGACAGGGACACTACAATGAGCAGTTCTTC. It encodes CASRQGHYNEQFF.

The V call is TRBV4-3, the J call TRBJ1-6, with 9 nucleotides matching TRBD1. The CDR3 spans 15 residues. J lost 14 bases, V lost 1 base, and 9 bases had no gene match. Germline V gene data show CDR1 as LGHNA and CDR2 as YSLEER. The CDR3 bases are TGCGCCAGCAGCCAAGCTCCGGGACAGGGTCCATCCCTCCACTTT. Translation gives CASSQAPGQGPSLHF.

The chain uses TRBV18 and TRBJ2-7; TRBD1 is a possible D gene (6 bases). The germline gives CDR1 KGHSH, CDR2 LQKENI. The CDR3 is 14 residues long. The ends were cut back, 4 bases at V and 6 bases at J, with 16 bases in the middle. CDR3 DNA: TGTGCCAGCTCACGGGACACCGGGCCGTCCGAGCAGTACTTC. This codes for CASSRDTGPSEQYF.

The chain recombines TRBV7-9 with TRBJ2-3, with 7 bases that match TRBD2. Germline CDR1 reads SEHNR; CDR2 reads FQNEAQ (reference sequence). The CDR3 consists of 16 residues. Unmatched junction bases numbered 11, after V lost 5 bases and J lost 3 bases. The CDR3 DNA sequence: TGTGCCAGCAGCCGACCTGGGGGGGAGGGGACAGATACGCAGTATTTT. It encodes CASSRPGGEGTDTQYF.

This clonotype has at least ten counts. This chain connects TRBV29-1 to TRBJ1-4, with 9 positions matching TRBD1. From germline, CDR1 is SQVTM and CDR2 ANQGSEA. The CDR3 consists of 16 residues. J was trimmed by 3 bases and V by 7 bases; bases with no gene match: 12. CDR3 coding DNA: TGCAGCGCCTGTTTCCCGGGACAGGGATCTAATGAAAAACTGTTTTTT. Translating it yields CSACFPGQGSNEKLFF.

In its sample, this clonotype was seen many times. V gene TRBV29-1 combines with J gene TRBJ1-2; no firm D call. The length of the CDR3 is 12 residues. CDR1 is SQVTM and CDR2 is ANQGSEA in the germline V gene. V was clipped by 5 bases and J by 5 bases, with 12 bases between them. DNA for the CDR3: TGCAGCGTTAGGATGGGCGTATATGGCTACACCTTC. It specifies CSVRMGVYGYTF.